One sample yielded the 29 T cell receptor beta chains listed below, sequenced in a study of T-cell reconstitution after alpha-beta-depleted transplantation in children. Molecular barcoding with unique molecular identifiers was used for the TCRbeta library. TCRdb processed the PCR reads anew with MiXCR; each CDR3 protein has one entry. The sample includes hundreds of thousands of distinct CDR3 sequences, around 13% of them seen just once. The specimen was PBMCs, collected before TCRalphabeta/CD19-depleted stem cell transplant. These receptors came from a girl aged 2-10 years with congenital amegakaryocytic thrombocytopenia, due to receive a stem cell transplant.

This clonotype was counted a few times. The chain carries TRBV20-1 and TRBJ2-3; 13 bases fit TRBD2. Germline V gene sequence: CDR1 DFQATT, CDR2 SNEGSKA (reference sequence). The CDR3 is 17 residues long. The J segment lost 4 bases and the V segment lost 5 bases, leaving 12 bases of the junction unmatched. The CDR3 sequence: CSAATSGRLASADTQYF. The DNA for the CDR3 is TGCAGTGCTGCGACTAGCGGGAGGCTTGCATCCGCAGATACGCAGTATTTT.

Many counts were recorded for this clonotype. In nucleotides, the CDR3 is TGTGCCAGCAGCTTAAGACTAGCGGGAGTTGGTAATGAGCAGTTCTTC. Amino acid sequence: CASSLRLAGVGNEQFF. The chain employs TRBV7-8 and TRBJ2-1, with TRBD2 matching over 12 bases. Losses at the gene ends were 2 bases for V and 7 bases for J; bases not matched to a gene: 6. Germline V gives CDR1 SGHVS, CDR2 FQNEAQ. The CDR3 length is 16 residues.

This clonotype was found a few times. V usage is TRBV28 and J usage is TRBJ1-4; D is uncertain. V lost 8 bases, J lost 0 bases, and 19 bases lay in between. Germline V CDR1 and CDR2: MDHEN, SYDVKM. CDR3 length equals 17 residues. The CDR3: CASHALPSSPTNEKLFF. The DNA for the CDR3 is TGTGCCAGCCATGCCTTACCCTCCTCACCAACTAATGAAAAACTGTTTTTT.

V gene TRBV20-1 combines with J gene TRBJ2-1, with 8 bases identical to TRBD1. Germline CDR1 is DFQATT and CDR2 is SNEGSKA (reference sequence). The CDR3 consists of 18 residues. J gave up 2 bases and V 6 bases, and 18 bases lay outside the gene matches. The CDR3 region is CSAESGQASFPTYNEQFF. In DNA form, the CDR3 reads TGCAGTGCCGAATCGGGACAGGCTTCTTTTCCTACCTACAATGAGCAGTTCTTC.

This clonotype has a count of ten or more. The chain recombines TRBV13 with TRBJ2-5; the D gene is possibly TRBD2 (6 bases). Germline CDR1 PRHDT, CDR2 FYEKMQ (reference sequence). CDR3 length: 19 residues. V was cut by 5 bases and J by 5 bases, with 30 bases left in between. The CDR3 loop reads CASSPWTRDPGLIPETQYF. In nucleotides, the CDR3 is TGTGCCAGCAGCCCCTGGACACGAGACCCGGGACTCATCCCGGAGACCCAGTACTTC.

This clonotype turned up a few times. The rearrangement joins TRBV12-3 or TRBV12-4 to TRBJ2-2; D possibly uses TRBD1 or TRBD2 (5 bases each). CDR3 length: 18 amino acids. Trimming left V 0 bases short and J 0 bases short, with 14 bases between. The CDR3 bases are TGTGCCAGCAGTTTAGCGACCCGGGACCCCGCGAACACCGGGGAGCTGTTTTTT. Encoded protein: CASSLATRDPANTGELFF.

This clonotype was seen ten or more times. V is TRBV18 and J is TRBJ2-1, with 12 bases that match TRBD1. This CDR3 region has 15 residues. CDR1 is KGHSH, CDR2 LQKENI, per germline. The ends lost 3 bases at V and 7 bases at J; junction bases unmatched: 4. CDR3 in amino acids: CASSPGQGAGNEQFF. CDR3 DNA sequence: TGTGCCAGCTCACCGGGACAGGGGGCCGGGAATGAGCAGTTCTTC.

This clonotype was detected only a few times. The gene calls are TRBV27 and TRBJ2-7; the D gene is possibly TRBD1 (5 bases). The CDR3 is 14 residues long. Germline CDR1 MNHEY, CDR2 SMNVEV (reference sequence). V gave up 2 bases and J gave up 2 bases, with 10 bases separating them. CDR3 DNA: TGTGCCAGCAGTTTAGGGGCTTTCGCCTACGAGCAGTACTTC. It codes for CASSLGAFAYEQYF.

The chain combines TRBV28 with TRBJ2-1, with 11 bases aligning to TRBD2. The germline gives CDR1 MDHEN, CDR2 SYDVKM. V shed 6 bases and J 7 bases; nucleotides not matched to a gene: 8. The CDR3 consists of 15 residues. CDR3 region: CASRGPTSGKNEQFF. The CDR3 DNA follows: TGTGCCAGCAGAGGGCCGACTAGCGGGAAAAATGAGCAGTTCTTC.

The J gene is TRBJ2-2, the V gene TRBV20-1, with 11 bases that match TRBD2. CDR3 length equals 15 residues. V gave up 3 bases and J gave up 7 bases; unmatched junction bases: 7. Germline-derived CDR1 and CDR2 are DFQATT and SNEGSKA (reference sequence). CDR3: CSASSSSGRIGELFF. The CDR3 coding sequence is TGCAGTGCTAGTTCTTCTAGCGGGAGGATCGGGGAGCTGTTTTTT.

This clonotype has a count of ten or more. The chain uses TRBV15 and TRBJ1-1; no clear D gene. Between the trimmed V and J ends, which lost 0 bases and 4 bases, there was a span of 15 bases. Germline V gene lookup returns CDR1 LNHNV and CDR2 YYDKDF (reference sequence). The CDR3 totals 16 residues. The DNA for the CDR3 is TGTGCCACCAGCAGAGATATCGGTGGTCCTGTCACTGAAGCTTTCTTT. Its translation is CATSRDIGGPVTEAFF.

About this clonotype: A much more abundant neighbour one base away suggests this may be a read error. This chain links TRBV12-3 or TRBV12-4 with TRBJ1-2; D unclear. Trimming shortened V by 8 bases and J by 4 bases, and 11 bases separated the two germline ends. The CDR3 loop spans 12 amino acids. The DNA of the CDR3 is TGTGCCAGCGGTTCCGACGCCTATGGCTACACCTTC. The encoded protein is CASGSDAYGYTF.

This clonotype was counted ten times or more. This sequence joins TRBV7-9 and TRBJ1-1, with 7 bases lining up with TRBD1. From germline, CDR1 is SEHNR and CDR2 FQNEAQ (reference sequence). This CDR3 is built from 14 residues. Trimming cost V 7 bases and J 3 bases; bases outside gene matches: 8. The CDR3 DNA reads TGTGCCAGCATCCAACAGGGGATGGACACTGAAGCTTTCTTT. Protein sequence: CASIQQGMDTEAFF.

This chain links TRBV18 with TRBJ2-2; TRBD2 agrees at 9 bases. Trimming at V came to 2 bases and at J to 7 bases, leaving 11 bases not matched to a gene. The CDR3 is made up of 17 amino acids. Germline CDR1 KGHSH, CDR2 LQKENI. The CDR3 protein is CASSPNSVSGRSGELFF. As DNA, the CDR3 is TGTGCCAGCTCACCAAATTCGGTTAGCGGGAGAAGCGGGGAGCTGTTTTTT.

This clonotype came up a few times. The CDR3: CASSSYDRGPSSYNEQFF. The CDR3 DNA sequence: TGCGCCAGCAGCTCATACGACAGGGGGCCGAGCTCCTACAATGAGCAGTTCTTC. The chain recombines TRBV5-1 with TRBJ2-1, with 10 bases aligning to TRBD1. There are 18 residues in the CDR3. Germline CDR1 and CDR2: SGHRS and YFSETQ. Trimming removed 3 bases from V and 0 bases from J; junction bases left unmatched: 9.

In regard to this clonotype: A much larger clone is a single base away; this may be a read error. This chain connects TRBV27 to TRBJ2-1, with 7 nucleotides matching TRBD1. Germline CDR1 MNHEY, CDR2 SMNVEV (reference sequence). The junction had 12 bases not matched to a gene; V was cut back by 9 bases and J by 10 bases. This CDR3 has 13 amino acids. The CDR3 DNA follows: TGTGCCAGTTCCCGACAGGGCTGGTACGAGCAGTTCTTC. It yields the protein CASSRQGWYEQFF.

The V gene is TRBV20-1, the J gene TRBJ2-3; 7 bases fit TRBD2. The CDR3 runs 13 residues. In germline, CDR1 is DFQATT, CDR2 SNEGSKA (reference sequence). After removal of 6 bases from V and 5 bases from J, the junction contained 8 bases not matched to a gene. The CDR3 bases are TGCAGTGCCCAGACGCCTAGCGGAGATACGCAGTATTTT. Its translation: CSAQTPSGDTQYF.

In this sample, this clonotype turned up a few times. The V and J genes are TRBV29-1 and TRBJ1-2; maybe TRBD1 (6 bases). Trimming pared 4 bases from V and 0 bases from J, leaving 21 bases between. Germline lookup yields CDR1 SQVTM and CDR2 ANQGSEA. The CDR3 spans 17 residues. CDR3: CSVGSFRTGAPNYGYTF. The DNA for the CDR3 is TGCAGCGTTGGATCGTTTCGGACGGGGGCGCCTAACTATGGCTACACCTTC.

The chain links TRBV5-8 to TRBJ2-1, with D tentatively TRBD2 (5 bases). The V gene lost 3 bases and the J gene lost 8 bases, with 15 bases spanning the gap. The CDR3 has 14 residues. Germline CDR1 and CDR2: SGHTS and YDEGEE. CDR3 residues: CASSSGYGMDEQFF. The CDR3 DNA reads as TGTGCCAGCAGCTCGGGATACGGAATGGATGAGCAGTTCTTC. Looking up the rest from reference TRBV5-8 and TRBJ2-1 gives the full variable domain: EAGVTQSPTHLIKTRGQQATLRCSPISGHTSVYWYQQALGLGLQFLLWYDEGEERNRGNFPPRFSGRQFPNYSSELNVNALELEDSALYLCASSSGYGMDEQFFGPGTRLTVL.

This clonotype was picked up many times. This sequence joins TRBV29-1 and TRBJ2-1; TRBD2 matches 9 bases. J lost 3 bases, V lost 2 bases, and 5 bases had no gene match. The germline V gene has CDR1 SQVTM and CDR2 ANQGSEA. CDR3 size: 15 residues. DNA for the CDR3: TGCAGCGTTGAATCCAGACTAGCGGTCTACAATGAGCAGTTCTTC. It specifies CSVESRLAVYNEQFF.

This clonotype has at least ten counts. The rearrangement uses TRBV12-3 or TRBV12-4 and TRBJ2-3, with 9 bases lining up with TRBD2. Trimming took 5 bases from V and 4 from J; bases not matched to a gene: 4. This CDR3 has 14 amino acids. CDR3 region: CASSLGTSPDTQYF. CDR3 nucleotide sequence: TGTGCCAGCAGTCTCGGGACTAGCCCAGATACGCAGTATTTT.

In its sample, this clonotype was seen a few times. The rearrangement joins TRBV5-1 to TRBJ2-1; D gene uncertain. V lost 5 bases and J 5 bases, leaving 11 bases between the germline ends. This CDR3 is 13 amino acids long. The germline V gene has CDR1 SGHRS and CDR2 YFSETQ. The CDR3 DNA reads as TGCGCCAGCAGATACGACATACACAATGAGCAGTTCTTC. This sequence encodes CASRYDIHNEQFF.

This clonotype showed up just a few times. The chain has TRBV29-1 and TRBJ2-5, with 7 positions matching TRBD1. V lost 6 bases to trimming and J lost 4 bases; unmatched junction nucleotides: 11. CDR1 and CDR2 from the germline V gene are SQVTM and ANQGSEA. The CDR3 sequence is 14 residues long. The CDR3 loop reads CSVVPGQSLETQYF. CDR3 nucleotide sequence: TGCAGCGTGGTACCGGGACAGAGTTTAGAGACCCAGTACTTC.

The gene calls are TRBV5-5 and TRBJ2-7; D uncertain. This CDR3 comprises 12 residues. Germline loops: CDR1 SGHKS, CDR2 YYEKEE (reference sequence). With 2 bases removed from V and 3 bases from J, the gap between germline ends came to 6 bases. CDR3 loop: CASSFQIYEQYF. The CDR3 DNA follows: TGTGCCAGCAGCTTCCAGATCTACGAGCAGTACTTC. Full variable domain (missing parts from reference TRBV5-5 and TRBJ2-7): DAGVTQSPTHLIKTRGQQVTLRCSPISGHKSVSWYQQVLGQGPQFIFQYYEKEERGRGNFPDRFSARQFPNYSSELNVNALLLGDSALYLCASSFQIYEQYFGPGTRLTVT.

This clonotype was recorded many times. CDR3 residues: CASNEGDTSTGELFF. The CDR3 DNA reads TGCGCCAGCAACGAAGGGGACACTAGCACCGGGGAGCTGTTTTTT. V usage is TRBV4-1 and J usage is TRBJ2-2; the D gene is possibly TRBD1 (6 bases). Germline CDR1 is MGHRA and CDR2 is YSYEKL. V was shortened by 7 bases and J by 4 bases, with 16 bases between the two germline ends. The CDR3 contains 15 residues.

This clonotype was observed at least ten times. The genes are TRBV20-1 and TRBJ2-5; 9 nucleotides line up with TRBD2. Trimming removed 6 bases from V and 6 bases from J; junction bases left unmatched: 11. Germline V gene sequence: CDR1 DFQATT, CDR2 SNEGSKA (reference sequence). The CDR3 sequence is 14 residues long. The CDR3 protein is CSAPVASGIKTQYF. Written as DNA, the CDR3 is TGCAGTGCCCCCGTGGCTAGCGGGATAAAGACCCAGTACTTC.

This clonotype was recorded many times. The CDR3 bases are TGTGCCACCAGTGAGTTAGCGGGAGGAAGCACAGATACGCAGTATTTT. It specifies CATSELAGGSTDTQYF. The J gene is TRBJ2-3, the V gene TRBV24-1; 10 bases fit TRBD2. With V trimmed by 4 bases and J by 0 bases, 3 bases remained unmatched. This CDR3 comprises 16 residues. Germline-derived CDR1 and CDR2 are KGHDR and SFDVKD.

The sample holds many counts of this clonotype. The rearrangement joins TRBV5-1 to TRBJ2-2, with D possibly TRBD2 on 6 matching bases. The V end lost 4 bases, the J end lost 4 bases, and 14 bases lay between the germline ends. Germline V gene sequence: CDR1 SGHRS, CDR2 YFSETQ. The length of the CDR3 is 15 residues. The CDR3 DNA reads TGCGCCAGCAGCATAGCGACTAGTGCCACCGGGGAGCTGTTTTTT. It codes for CASSIATSATGELFF.

This clonotype was seen a few times. J is TRBJ1-5 and V is TRBV6-4, with D tentatively TRBD1 (5 bases). The CDR3 contains 13 residues. Trimming took off 9 bases at V and 3 bases at J, with 12 bases between the two ends. Germline CDR1 and CDR2: MRHNA and SNTAGT. CDR3 in amino acids: CASLDRSNQPQHF. In nucleotides, the CDR3 is TGTGCCAGTCTTGACAGATCCAATCAGCCCCAGCATTTT.